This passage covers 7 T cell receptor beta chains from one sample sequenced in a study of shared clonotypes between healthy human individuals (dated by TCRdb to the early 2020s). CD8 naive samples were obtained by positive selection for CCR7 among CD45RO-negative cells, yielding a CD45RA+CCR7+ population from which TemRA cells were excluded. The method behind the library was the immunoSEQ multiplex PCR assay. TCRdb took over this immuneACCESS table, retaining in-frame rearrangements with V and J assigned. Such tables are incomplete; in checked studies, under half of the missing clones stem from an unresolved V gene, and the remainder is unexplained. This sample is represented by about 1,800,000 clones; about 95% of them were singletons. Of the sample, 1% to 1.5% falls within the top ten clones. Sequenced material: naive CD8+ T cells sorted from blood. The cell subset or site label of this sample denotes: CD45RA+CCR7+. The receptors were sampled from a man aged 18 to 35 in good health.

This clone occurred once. The DNA for the CDR3 is TGTGCCAGCAGCGTAGGGGGCCGGAATCTGGGTGAAGCTTTCTTT. Translating it yields CASSVGGRNLGEAFF. The chain is built from TRBV9 and TRBJ1-1; perhaps TRBD1 as D (5 bases). CDR1 is SGDLS, CDR2 YYNGEE, per germline. Between the trimmed V and J ends, which lost 0 bases and 7 bases, there was a span of 16 bases. The CDR3 has 15 residues.

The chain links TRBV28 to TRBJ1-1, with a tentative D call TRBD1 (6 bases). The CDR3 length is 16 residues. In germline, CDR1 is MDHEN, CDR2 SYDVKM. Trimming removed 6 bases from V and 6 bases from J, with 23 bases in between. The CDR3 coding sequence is TGTGCCAGCAGCCTTGTTTTGCCAACAGGGATGGCTGAAGCTTTCTTT. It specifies CASSLVLPTGMAEAFF.

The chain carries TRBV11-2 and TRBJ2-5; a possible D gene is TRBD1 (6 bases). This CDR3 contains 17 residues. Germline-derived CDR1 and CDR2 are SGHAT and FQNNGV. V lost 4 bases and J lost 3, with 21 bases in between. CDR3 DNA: TGTGCCAGCAGCTATCATGTTAATCTTAAGGGGGAAGAGACCCAGTACTTC. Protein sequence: CASSYHVNLKGEETQYF.

In nucleotides, the CDR3 is TGTGCCAGCTCACCTTCCATGGGGGACGAAGCTAACTATGGCTACACCTTC. It codes for CASSPSMGDEANYGYTF. The chain links TRBV18 to TRBJ1-2; TRBD1 is a possible D gene (5 bases). CDR1 KGHSH and CDR2 LQKENI come from the germline V gene. The CDR3 extends over 17 amino acids. V lost 3 bases to trimming and J lost 0 bases, with 17 bases between them.

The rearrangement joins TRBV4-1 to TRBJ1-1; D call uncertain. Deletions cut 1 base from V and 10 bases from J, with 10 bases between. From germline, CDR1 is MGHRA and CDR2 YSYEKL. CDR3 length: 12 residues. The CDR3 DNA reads TGCGCCAGCAGCCAAGGGGCAGGCGGAGCTTTCTTT. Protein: CASSQGAGGAFF.

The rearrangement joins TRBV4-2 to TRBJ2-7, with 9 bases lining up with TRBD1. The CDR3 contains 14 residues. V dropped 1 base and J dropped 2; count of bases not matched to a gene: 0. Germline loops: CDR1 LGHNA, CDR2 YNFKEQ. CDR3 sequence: CASSQGDRAYEQYF. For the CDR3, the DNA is TGTGCCAGCAGCCAAGGGGACAGGGCCTACGAGCAGTACTTC.

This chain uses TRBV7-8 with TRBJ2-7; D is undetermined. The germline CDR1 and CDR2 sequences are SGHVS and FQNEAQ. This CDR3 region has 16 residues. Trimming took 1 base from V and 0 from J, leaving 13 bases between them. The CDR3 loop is CASSLGALPASYEQYF. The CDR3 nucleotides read TGTGCCAGCAGCTTAGGGGCCCTGCCCGCCTCCTACGAGCAGTACTTC. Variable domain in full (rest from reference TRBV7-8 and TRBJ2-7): GAGVSQSPRYKVAKRGQDVALRCDPISGHVSLFWYQQALGQGPEFLTYFQNEAQLDKSGLPSDRFFAERPEGSVSTLKIQRTQQEDSAVYLCASSLGALPASYEQYFGPGTRLTVT.